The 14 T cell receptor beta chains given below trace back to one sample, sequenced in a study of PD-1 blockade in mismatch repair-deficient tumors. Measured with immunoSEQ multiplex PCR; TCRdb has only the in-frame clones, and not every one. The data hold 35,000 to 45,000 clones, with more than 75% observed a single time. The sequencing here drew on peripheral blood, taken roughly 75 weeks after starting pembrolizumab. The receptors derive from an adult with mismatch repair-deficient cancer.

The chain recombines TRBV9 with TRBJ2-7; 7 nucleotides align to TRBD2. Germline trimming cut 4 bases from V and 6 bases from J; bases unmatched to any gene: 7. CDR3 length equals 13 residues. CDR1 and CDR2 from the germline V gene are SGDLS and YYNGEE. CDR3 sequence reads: CASSFQTSSEQYF. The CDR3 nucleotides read TGTGCCAGCAGCTTCCAGACTAGCTCCGAGCAGTACTTC.

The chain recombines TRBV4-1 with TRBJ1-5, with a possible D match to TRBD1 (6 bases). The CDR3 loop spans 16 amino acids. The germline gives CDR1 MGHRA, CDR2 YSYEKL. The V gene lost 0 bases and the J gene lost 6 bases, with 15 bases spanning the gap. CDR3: CASSQDPGAVGQPQHF. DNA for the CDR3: TGCGCCAGCAGCCAAGATCCAGGGGCGGTGGGTCAGCCCCAGCATTTT.

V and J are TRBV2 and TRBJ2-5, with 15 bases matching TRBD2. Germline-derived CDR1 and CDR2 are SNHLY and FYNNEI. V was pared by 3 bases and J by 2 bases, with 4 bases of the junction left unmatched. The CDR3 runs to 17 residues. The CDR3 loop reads CASSEGLAGGPQETQYF. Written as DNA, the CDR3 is TGTGCCAGCAGTGAGGGACTAGCGGGAGGTCCGCAAGAGACCCAGTACTTC.

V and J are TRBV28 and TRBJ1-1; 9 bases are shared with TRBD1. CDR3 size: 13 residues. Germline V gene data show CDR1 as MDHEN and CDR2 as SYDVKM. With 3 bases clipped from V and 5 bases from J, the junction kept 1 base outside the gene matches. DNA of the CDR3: TGTGCCAGCAGTTTGGACAGGGGTACTGAAGCTTTCTTT. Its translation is CASSLDRGTEAFF.

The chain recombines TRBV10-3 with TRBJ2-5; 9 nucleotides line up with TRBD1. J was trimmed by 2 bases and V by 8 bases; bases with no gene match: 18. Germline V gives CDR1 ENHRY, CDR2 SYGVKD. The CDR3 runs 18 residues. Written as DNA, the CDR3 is TGTGCCATCGCGCGACGGTCCCCGGGACAGGGTGGTCAAGAGACCCAGTACTTC. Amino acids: CAIARRSPGQGGQETQYF.

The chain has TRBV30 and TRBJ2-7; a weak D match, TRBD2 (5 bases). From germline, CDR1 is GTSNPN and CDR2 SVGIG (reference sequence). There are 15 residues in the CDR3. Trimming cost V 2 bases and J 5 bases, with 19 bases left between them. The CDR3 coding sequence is TGTGCCTGGAGTCCCGGAAGCGGACCAAGGGACGAGCAGTACTTC. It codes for CAWSPGSGPRDEQYF.

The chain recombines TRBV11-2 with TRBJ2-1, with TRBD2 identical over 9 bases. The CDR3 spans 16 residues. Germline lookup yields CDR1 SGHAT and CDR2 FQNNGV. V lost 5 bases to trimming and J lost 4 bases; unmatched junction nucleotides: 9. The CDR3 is CASSRLAGDSYNEQFF. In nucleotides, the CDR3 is TGTGCCAGCAGCCGATTAGCGGGAGACAGTTACAATGAGCAGTTCTTC.

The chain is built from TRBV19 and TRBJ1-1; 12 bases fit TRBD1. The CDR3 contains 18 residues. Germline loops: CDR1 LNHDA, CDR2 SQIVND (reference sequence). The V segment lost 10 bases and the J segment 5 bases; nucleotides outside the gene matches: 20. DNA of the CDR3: TGTGCCACCTTGCCGGGTGGGACAGGGGGCATAGGGGATACTGAAGCTTTCTTT. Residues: CATLPGGTGGIGDTEAFF.

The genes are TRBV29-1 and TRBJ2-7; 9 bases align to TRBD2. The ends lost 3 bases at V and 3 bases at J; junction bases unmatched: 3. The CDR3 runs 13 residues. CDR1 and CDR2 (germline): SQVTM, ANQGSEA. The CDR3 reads CSVDVREGYEQYF. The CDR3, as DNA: TGCAGCGTTGATGTGCGGGAGGGCTACGAGCAGTACTTC.

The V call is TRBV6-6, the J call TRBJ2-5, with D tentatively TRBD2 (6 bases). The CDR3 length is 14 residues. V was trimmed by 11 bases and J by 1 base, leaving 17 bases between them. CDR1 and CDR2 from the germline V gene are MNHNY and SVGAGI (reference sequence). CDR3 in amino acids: CAGPWGEAQETQYF. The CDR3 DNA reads TGTGCCGGGCCCTGGGGGGAGGCCCAAGAGACCCAGTACTTC.

CDR3 region: CASSRTSNLQETQYF. The CDR3 nucleotides read TGTGCCAGCAGCCGGACTAGCAACCTCCAAGAGACCCAGTACTTC. The gene calls are TRBV11-3 and TRBJ2-5, with TRBD2 identical over 8 bases. This CDR3 spans 15 amino acids. The germline V gene encodes CDR1 SGHNT and CDR2 YENEEA. V lost 5 bases and J lost 1; bases outside the gene matches: 6.

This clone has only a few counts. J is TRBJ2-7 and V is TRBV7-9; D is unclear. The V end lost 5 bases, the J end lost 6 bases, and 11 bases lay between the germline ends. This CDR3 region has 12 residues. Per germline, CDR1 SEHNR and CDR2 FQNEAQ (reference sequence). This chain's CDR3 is CASSLGSVEQYF. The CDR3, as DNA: TGTGCCAGCAGCCTAGGCTCCGTCGAGCAGTACTTC.

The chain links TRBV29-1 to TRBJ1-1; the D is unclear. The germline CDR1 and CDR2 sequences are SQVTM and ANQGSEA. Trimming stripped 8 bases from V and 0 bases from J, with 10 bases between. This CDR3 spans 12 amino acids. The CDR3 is CSPWTLNTEAFF. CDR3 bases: TGCAGCCCTTGGACCTTGAACACTGAAGCTTTCTTT.

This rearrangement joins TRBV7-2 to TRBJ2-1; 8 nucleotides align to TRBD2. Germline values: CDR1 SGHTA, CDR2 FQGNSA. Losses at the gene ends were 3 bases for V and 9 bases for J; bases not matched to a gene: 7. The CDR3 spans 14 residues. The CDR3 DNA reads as TGTGCCAGCAGCTTTTCAGGACTAGCCTCTGAGCAGTTCTTC. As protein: CASSFSGLASEQFF. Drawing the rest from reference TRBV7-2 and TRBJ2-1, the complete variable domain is GAGVSQSPSNKVTEKGKDVELRCDPISGHTALYWYRQSLGQGLEFLIYFQGNSAPDKSGLPSDRFSAERTGGSVSTLTIQRTQQEDSAVYLCASSFSGLASEQFFGPGTRLTVL.